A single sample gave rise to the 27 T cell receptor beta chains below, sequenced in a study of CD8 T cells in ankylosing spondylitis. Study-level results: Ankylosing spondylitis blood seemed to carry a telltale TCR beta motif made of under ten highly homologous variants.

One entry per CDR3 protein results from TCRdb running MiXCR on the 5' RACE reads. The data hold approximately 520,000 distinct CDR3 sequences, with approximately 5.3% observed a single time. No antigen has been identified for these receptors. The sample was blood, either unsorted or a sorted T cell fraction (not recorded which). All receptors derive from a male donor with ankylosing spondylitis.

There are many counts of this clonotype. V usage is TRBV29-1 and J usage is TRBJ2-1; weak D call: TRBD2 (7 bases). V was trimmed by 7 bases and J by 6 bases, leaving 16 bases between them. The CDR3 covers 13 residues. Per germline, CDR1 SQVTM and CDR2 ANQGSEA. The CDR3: CSAARGGVNEQFF. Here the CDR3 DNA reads TGCAGCGCAGCGAGGGGGGGGGTCAATGAGCAGTTCTTC.

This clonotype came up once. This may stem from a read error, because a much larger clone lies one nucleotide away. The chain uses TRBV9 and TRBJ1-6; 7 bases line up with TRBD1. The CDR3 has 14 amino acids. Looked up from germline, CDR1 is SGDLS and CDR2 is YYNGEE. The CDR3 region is CVSSPPGGNSPLHF. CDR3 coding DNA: TGTGTCAGCAGCCCTCCAGGGGGGAATTCACCCCTCCACTTT.

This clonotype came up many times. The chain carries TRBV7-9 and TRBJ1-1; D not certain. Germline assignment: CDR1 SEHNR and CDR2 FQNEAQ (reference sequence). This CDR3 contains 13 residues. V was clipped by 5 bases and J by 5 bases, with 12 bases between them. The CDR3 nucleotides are TGTGCCAGCAGCCCGCAAGGGAAGACTGAAGCTTTCTTT. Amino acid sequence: CASSPQGKTEAFF.

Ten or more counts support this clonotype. The DNA for the CDR3 is TGCAGTGCTAGAGATCAGACAGGGCCCACTGAAGCTTTCTTT. Its protein is CSARDQTGPTEAFF. The rearrangement joins TRBV20-1 to TRBJ1-1; 7 bases agree with TRBD1. V gave up 0 bases and J gave up 4 bases; unmatched junction bases: 5. CDR1 is DFQATT, CDR2 SNEGSKA, per germline (reference sequence). The CDR3 is made up of 14 amino acids.

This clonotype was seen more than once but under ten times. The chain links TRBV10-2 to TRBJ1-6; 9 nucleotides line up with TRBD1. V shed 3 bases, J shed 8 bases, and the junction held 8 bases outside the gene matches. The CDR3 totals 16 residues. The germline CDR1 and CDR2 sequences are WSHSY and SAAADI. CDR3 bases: TGCGCCAGCAGTGATGCCTGGACAGGGGCTGATTCACCCCTCCACTTT. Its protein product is CASSDAWTGADSPLHF.

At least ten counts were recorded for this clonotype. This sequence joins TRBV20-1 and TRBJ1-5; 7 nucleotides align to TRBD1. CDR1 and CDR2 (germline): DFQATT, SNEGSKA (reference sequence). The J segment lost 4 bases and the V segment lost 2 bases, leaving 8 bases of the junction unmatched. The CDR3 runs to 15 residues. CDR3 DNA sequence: TGCAGTGCTAGAAGTCCGGGACAGCAAAATCAGCCCCAGCATTTT. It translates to CSARSPGQQNQPQHF.

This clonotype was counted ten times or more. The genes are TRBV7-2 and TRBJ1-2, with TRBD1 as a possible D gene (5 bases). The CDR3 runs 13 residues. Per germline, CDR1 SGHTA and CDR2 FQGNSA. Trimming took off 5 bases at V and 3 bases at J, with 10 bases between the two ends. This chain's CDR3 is CASSLRAHYGYTF. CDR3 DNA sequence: TGTGCCAGCAGCCTCAGGGCCCACTATGGCTACACCTTC.

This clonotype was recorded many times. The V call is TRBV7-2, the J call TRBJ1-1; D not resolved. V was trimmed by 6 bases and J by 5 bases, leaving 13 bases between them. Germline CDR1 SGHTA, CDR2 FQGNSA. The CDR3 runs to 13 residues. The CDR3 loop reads CASSLGWETEAFF. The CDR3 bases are TGTGCCAGCAGTCTGGGGTGGGAAACTGAAGCTTTCTTT.

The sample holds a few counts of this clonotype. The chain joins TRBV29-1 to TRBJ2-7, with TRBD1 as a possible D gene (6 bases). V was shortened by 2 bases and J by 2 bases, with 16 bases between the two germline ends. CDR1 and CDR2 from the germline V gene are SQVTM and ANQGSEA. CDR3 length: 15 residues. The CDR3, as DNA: TGCAGCGTTGAAAGATTGGACAGATCCACCTACGAGCAGTACTTC. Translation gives CSVERLDRSTYEQYF.

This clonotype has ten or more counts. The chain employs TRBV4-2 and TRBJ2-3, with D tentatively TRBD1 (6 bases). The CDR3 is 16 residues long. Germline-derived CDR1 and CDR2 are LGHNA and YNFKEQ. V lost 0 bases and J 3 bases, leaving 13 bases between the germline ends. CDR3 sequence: CASSQDLGAGTDTQYF. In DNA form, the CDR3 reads TGTGCCAGCAGCCAAGATCTGGGGGCAGGTACAGATACGCAGTATTTT.

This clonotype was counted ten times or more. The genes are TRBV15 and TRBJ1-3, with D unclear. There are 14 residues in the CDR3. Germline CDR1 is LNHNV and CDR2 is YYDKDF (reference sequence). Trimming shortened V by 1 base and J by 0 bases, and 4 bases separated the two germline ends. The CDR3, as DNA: TGTGCCACCAGCAGAGCCCCCTCTGGAAACACCATATATTTT. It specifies CATSRAPSGNTIYF.

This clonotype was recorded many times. The DNA of the CDR3 is TGTGCCAGCAGCCAAGTTCGGGGGTCCTACGAGCAGTACTTC. Residues: CASSQVRGSYEQYF. The chain uses TRBV4-2 and TRBJ2-7; D is perhaps TRBD2 (6 bases). Germline CDR1 reads LGHNA; CDR2 reads YNFKEQ. This CDR3 is 14 amino acids long. Between the trimmed V and J ends, which lost 1 base and 1 base, there was a span of 8 bases.

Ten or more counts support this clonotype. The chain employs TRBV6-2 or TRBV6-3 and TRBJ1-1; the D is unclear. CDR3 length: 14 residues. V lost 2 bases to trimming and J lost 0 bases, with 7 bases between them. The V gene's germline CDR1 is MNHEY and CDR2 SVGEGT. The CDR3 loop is CASSYGHLNTEAFF. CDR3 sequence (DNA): TGTGCCAGCAGTTACGGGCATTTGAACACTGAAGCTTTCTTT.

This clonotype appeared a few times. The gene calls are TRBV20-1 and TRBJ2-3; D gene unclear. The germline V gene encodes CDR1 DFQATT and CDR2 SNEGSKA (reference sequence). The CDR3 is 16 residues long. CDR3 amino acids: CSAERDFTLSTDTQYF. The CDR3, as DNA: TGCAGCGCTGAAAGAGACTTCACACTGAGCACAGATACGCAGTATTTT.

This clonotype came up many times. The CDR3 spells CAINQGGPNEQYF. The DNA for the CDR3 is TGTGCCATCAATCAGGGGGGGCCCAACGAGCAGTACTTC. The chain couples TRBV10-3 to TRBJ2-7; the D gene could be TRBD1 or TRBD2 (7 bases each). This CDR3 contains 13 residues. Between the trimmed V and J ends, which lost 7 bases and 5 bases, there was a span of 15 bases. Germline CDR1 ENHRY, CDR2 SYGVKD.

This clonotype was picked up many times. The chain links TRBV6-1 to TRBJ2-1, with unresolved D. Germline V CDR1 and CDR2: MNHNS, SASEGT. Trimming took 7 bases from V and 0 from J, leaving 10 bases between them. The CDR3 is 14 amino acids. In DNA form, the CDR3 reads TGTGCCAGCACGAGAAGGAGCTCCTACAATGAGCAGTTCTTC. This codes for CASTRRSSYNEQFF.

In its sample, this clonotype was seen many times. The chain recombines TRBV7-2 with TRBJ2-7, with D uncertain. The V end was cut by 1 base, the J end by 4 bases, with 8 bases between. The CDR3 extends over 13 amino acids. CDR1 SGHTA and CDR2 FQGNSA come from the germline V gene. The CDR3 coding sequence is TGTGCCAGCAGCTTAGGTAACAGTTACGAGCAGTACTTC. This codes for CASSLGNSYEQYF.

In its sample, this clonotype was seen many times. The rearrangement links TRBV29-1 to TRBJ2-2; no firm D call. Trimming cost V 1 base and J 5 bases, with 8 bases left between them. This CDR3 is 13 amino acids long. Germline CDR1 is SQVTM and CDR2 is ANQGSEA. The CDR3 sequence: CSVEGWATGELFF. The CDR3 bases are TGCAGCGTTGAAGGATGGGCTACCGGGGAGCTGTTTTTT.

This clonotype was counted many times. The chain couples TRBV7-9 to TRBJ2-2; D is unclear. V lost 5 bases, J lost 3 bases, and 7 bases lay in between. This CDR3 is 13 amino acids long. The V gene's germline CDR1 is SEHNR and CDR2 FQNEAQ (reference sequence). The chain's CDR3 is CASSATYTGELFF. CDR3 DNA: TGTGCCAGCAGCGCCACCTACACCGGGGAGCTGTTTTTT.

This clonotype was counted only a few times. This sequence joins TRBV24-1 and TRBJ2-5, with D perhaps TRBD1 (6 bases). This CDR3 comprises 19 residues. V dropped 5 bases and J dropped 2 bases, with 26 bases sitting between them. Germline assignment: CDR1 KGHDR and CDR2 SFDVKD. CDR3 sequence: CATSGRATDRYQIQETQYF. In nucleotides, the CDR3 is TGTGCCACCAGTGGCAGAGCCACGGACAGATATCAAATACAAGAGACCCAGTACTTC.

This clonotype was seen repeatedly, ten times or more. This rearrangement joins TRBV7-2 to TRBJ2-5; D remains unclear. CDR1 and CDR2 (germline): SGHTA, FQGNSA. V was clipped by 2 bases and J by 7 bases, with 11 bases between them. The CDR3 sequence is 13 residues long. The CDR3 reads CASSLTDARTQYF. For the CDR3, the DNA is TGTGCCAGCAGCTTAACGGACGCTCGGACCCAGTACTTC.

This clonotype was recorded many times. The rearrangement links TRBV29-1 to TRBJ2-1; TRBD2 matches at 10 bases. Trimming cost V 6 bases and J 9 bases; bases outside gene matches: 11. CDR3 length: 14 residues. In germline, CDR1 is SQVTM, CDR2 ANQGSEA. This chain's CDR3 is CSVASGSAWGEQFF. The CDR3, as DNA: TGCAGCGTAGCTAGCGGGAGTGCCTGGGGTGAGCAGTTCTTC.

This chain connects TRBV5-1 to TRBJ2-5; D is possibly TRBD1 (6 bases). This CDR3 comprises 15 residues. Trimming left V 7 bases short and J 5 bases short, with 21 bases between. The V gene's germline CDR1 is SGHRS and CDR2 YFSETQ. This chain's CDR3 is CASAYRQGIWETQYF. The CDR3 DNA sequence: TGCGCCAGCGCCTATAGGCAGGGGATATGGGAGACCCAGTACTTC.

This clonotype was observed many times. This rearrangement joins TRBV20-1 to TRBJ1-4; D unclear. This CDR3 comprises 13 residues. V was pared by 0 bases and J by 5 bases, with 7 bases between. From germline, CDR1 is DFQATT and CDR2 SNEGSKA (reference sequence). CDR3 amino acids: CSARDRQNEKLFF. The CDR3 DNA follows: TGCAGTGCTAGAGACAGACAAAATGAAAAACTGTTTTTT.

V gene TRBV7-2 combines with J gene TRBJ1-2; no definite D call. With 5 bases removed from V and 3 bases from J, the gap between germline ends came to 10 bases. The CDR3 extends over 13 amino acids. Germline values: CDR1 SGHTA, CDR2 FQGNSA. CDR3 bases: TGTGCCAGCAGCCCTCAGTGGGACTATGGCTACACCTTC. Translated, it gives CASSPQWDYGYTF.

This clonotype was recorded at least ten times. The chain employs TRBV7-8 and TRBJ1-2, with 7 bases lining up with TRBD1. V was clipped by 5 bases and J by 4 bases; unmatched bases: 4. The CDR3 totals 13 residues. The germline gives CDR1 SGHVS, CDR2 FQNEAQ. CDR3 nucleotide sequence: TGTGCCAGCAGCCGACAGGGAACCTATGGCTACACCTTC. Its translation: CASSRQGTYGYTF.

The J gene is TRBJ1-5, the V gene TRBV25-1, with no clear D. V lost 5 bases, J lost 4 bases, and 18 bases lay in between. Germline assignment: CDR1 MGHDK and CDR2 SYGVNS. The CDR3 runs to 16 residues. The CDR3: CASSSGPKGFNQPQHF. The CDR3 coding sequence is TGTGCCAGCAGTAGCGGACCGAAAGGGTTTAATCAGCCCCAGCATTTT.